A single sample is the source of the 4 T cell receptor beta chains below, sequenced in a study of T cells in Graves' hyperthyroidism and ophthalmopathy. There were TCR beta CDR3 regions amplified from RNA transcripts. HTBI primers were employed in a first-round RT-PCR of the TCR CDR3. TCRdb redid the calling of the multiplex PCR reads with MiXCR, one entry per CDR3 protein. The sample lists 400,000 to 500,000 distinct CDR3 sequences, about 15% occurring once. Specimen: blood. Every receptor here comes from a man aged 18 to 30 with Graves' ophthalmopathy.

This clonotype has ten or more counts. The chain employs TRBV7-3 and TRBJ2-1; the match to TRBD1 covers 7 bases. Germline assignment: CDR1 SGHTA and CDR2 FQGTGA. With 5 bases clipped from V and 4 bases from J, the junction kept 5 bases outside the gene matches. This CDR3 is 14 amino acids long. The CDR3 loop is CASSPGTEYNEQFF. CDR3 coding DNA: TGTGCCAGCAGCCCCGGGACAGAGTACAATGAGCAGTTCTTC.

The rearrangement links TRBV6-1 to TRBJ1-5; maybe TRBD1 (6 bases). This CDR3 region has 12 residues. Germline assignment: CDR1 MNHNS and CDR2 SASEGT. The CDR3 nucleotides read TGTTCCGCCGGGGGGCAATATCAGCCCCAGCATTTT. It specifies CSAGGQYQPQHF.

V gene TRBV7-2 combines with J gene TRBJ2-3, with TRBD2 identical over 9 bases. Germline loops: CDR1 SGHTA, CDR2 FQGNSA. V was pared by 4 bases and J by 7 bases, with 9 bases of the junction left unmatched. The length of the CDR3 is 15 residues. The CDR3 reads CASSSGVSGGHTQYF. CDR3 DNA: TGTGCCAGCAGCTCGGGAGTTAGCGGGGGCCATACGCAGTATTTT.

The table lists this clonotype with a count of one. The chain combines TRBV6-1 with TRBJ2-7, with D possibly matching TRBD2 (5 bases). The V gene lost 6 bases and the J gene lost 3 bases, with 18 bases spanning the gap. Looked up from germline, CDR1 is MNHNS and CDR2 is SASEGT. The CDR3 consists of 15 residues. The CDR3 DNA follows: TGTGCCAGCAGCCAGACCCCGGGATTCATCTACGAGCAGTACTTC. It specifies CASSQTPGFIYEQYF.